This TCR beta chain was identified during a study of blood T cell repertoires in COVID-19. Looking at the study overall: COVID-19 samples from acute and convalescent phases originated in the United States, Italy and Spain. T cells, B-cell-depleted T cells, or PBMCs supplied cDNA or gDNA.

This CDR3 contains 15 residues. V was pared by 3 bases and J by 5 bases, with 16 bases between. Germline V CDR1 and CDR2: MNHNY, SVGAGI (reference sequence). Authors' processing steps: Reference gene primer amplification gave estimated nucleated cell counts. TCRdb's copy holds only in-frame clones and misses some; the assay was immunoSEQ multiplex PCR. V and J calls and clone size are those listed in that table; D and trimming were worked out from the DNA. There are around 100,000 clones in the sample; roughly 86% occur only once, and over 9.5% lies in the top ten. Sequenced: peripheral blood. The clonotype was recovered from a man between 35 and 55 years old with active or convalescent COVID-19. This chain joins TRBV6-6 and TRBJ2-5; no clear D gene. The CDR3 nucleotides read TGTGCCAGCAGTTATCGGAGTACAATGACGGAGACCCAGTACTTC. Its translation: CASSYRSTMTETQYF.